The entry below describes one TCR beta chain. The antigen remains undetermined. This entry is derived from a study of T cell responses to AZD1222 COVID-19 vaccine. The protocol was immunoSEQ multiplex PCR, while the TCRdb copy is restricted to in-frame clones and leaves out a portion. Of 100,000 to 150,000 clones in the sample, 70% to 90% are singletons; the top ten hold under 2%. General study findings and limits: Spike-specific TCR repertoires showed rising breadth and depth after two AZD1222 doses.

Germline V gene sequence: CDR1 MGHRA, CDR2 YSYEKL. The V end was cut by 2 bases, the J end by 0 bases, with 17 bases between. The CDR3 has 19 residues. Specimen: peripheral blood, collected on day 0 of AZD1222 vaccination. The receptor was derived from an adult in good health. V usage is TRBV4-1 and J usage is TRBJ2-6, with D maybe TRBD1 (6 bases). CDR3: CASSQLVSGVLSGANVLTF. The DNA for the CDR3 is TGCGCCAGCAGCCAACTCGTCTCAGGGGTTCTCTCTGGGGCCAACGTCCTGACTTTC.